This TCR beta chain appears in the sequencing data of a study of OX40 agonist ivuxolimab in advanced cancers. Data came from immunoSEQ multiplex PCR; TCRdb stores just in-frame clones and leaves some out. Of tens of thousands of clones in the sample, about 91% are singletons; the top ten hold about 23%. Trimming left V 5 bases short and J 1 base short, with 16 bases between. Looked up from germline, CDR1 is SGDLS and CDR2 is YYNGEE. The CDR3 is made up of 15 amino acids. Overall study findings and caveats: Among T cells, CD8+ cells averaged more expanded clones than CD4+ cells.

This clone appeared once. No antigen is known for it. This sequence originates from an adult with an advanced solid tumor such as melanoma, head and neck, liver or kidney cancer. Source: CD4+ or CD8+ T cells sorted from blood, taken in a trial of the OX40 agonist ivuxolimab. The rearrangement links TRBV9 to TRBJ2-7; possible D gene TRBD1, 6 bases. CDR3 residues: CASSPTGTNSYEQYF. For the CDR3, the DNA is TGTGCCAGCAGTCCGACCGGGACAAATTCCTACGAGCAGTACTTC.